Reported below is one T cell receptor beta chain. Tumor or blood genomic DNA was sequenced, with inputs of about 600 ng to 6,004 ng. TCRdb's copy holds only in-frame clones and misses some; the assay was immunoSEQ multiplex PCR. The sample consists of about 20,000 clones, around 80% of them appearing once. This entry belongs to a study of T cells in tumors after PD-1 blockade. Study information: Patients had no prior checkpoint blockade, systemic immunosuppressants, or anti-cancer therapy within 4 weeks. Mean per blood sample: about 110,000 templates (about 21,000-270,000), some 34,000 unique clonotypes. Daily vismodegib 150 mg continued in a subset of anti-PD-1-treated patients.

From germline, CDR1 is LNHDA and CDR2 SQIVND (reference sequence). V lost 6 bases and J lost 3; bases outside the gene matches: 3. The CDR3 consists of 14 residues. This specimen was PBMCs, taken before anti-PD-1 treatment. The chain employs TRBV19 and TRBJ2-3, with 10 nucleotides matching TRBD1. The clonotype originates from a human donor with basal cell carcinoma. Here the CDR3 reads CASRRTGGTDTQYF. In nucleotides, the CDR3 is TGTGCCAGTAGGAGGACAGGGGGAACAGATACGCAGTATTTT.